Presented here are 29 T cell receptor beta chains from one specimen sequenced in a study of blood T cell repertoires in COVID-19. Sequenced by immunoSEQ multiplex PCR; TCRdb stores in-frame clones only, minus some. The table has 250,000 to 300,000 clones, 86% seen once. Sequences were obtained from peripheral blood. These TCRs come from a man aged 25 to 40 with active or convalescent COVID-19.

The chain uses TRBV7-9 and TRBJ2-3; 9 nucleotides agree with TRBD2. V lost 5 bases and J lost 4; bases outside the gene matches: 13. Germline-derived CDR1 and CDR2 are SEHNR and FQNEAQ (reference sequence). The CDR3 is made up of 17 amino acids. For the CDR3, the DNA is TGTGCCAGCAGCCCTCTTCCTAGCGGGGTGGGGTCAGATACGCAGTATTTT. This sequence encodes CASSPLPSGVGSDTQYF.

This chain links TRBV19 with TRBJ2-7; TRBD1 is a possible D gene (5 bases). CDR1 and CDR2 from the germline V gene are LNHDA and SQIVND (reference sequence). The CDR3 is 15 amino acids. The germline V and J ends were trimmed by 4 bases and 6 bases, with 19 bases remaining between them. The CDR3 here is CASSKGAQGFAEQYF. The DNA of the CDR3 is TGTGCCAGTAGTAAGGGCGCGCAGGGATTCGCCGAGCAGTACTTC.

This clone was seen only once. The chain links TRBV2 to TRBJ2-7; 9 nucleotides line up with TRBD1. The CDR3 is made up of 13 amino acids. V lost 6 bases and J lost 1; bases outside the gene matches: 1. Looked up from germline, CDR1 is SNHLY and CDR2 is FYNNEI. In DNA form, the CDR3 reads TGTGCCAGCAGAGGGACAGGGTCCTACGAGCAGTACTTC. Translation: CASRGTGSYEQYF.

In this sample, this clone turned up many times. V is TRBV9 and J is TRBJ1-1; possibly TRBD1 for D (6 bases). Germline loops: CDR1 SGDLS, CDR2 YYNGEE. The CDR3 extends over 13 amino acids. V was shortened by 6 bases and J by 5 bases, with 14 bases between the two germline ends. CDR3 residues: CASNRGAGTEAFF. CDR3 nucleotides: TGTGCCAGCAATCGGGGGGCTGGGACTGAAGCTTTCTTT. The complete variable domain, with remaining parts taken from reference TRBV9 and TRBJ1-1, reads DSGVTQTPKHLITATGQRVTLRCSPRSGDLSVYWYQQSLDQGLQFLIQYYNGEERAKGNILERFSAQQFPDLHSELNLSSLELGDSALYFCASNRGAGTEAFFGQGTRLTVV.

The rearrangement uses TRBV11-2 and TRBJ2-2; possible D gene TRBD1, 7 bases. The V end was cut by 3 bases, the J end by 7 bases, with 18 bases between. Germline CDR1 reads SGHAT; CDR2 reads FQNNGV. The CDR3 runs 16 residues. For the CDR3, the DNA is TGTGCCAGCAGCTTGTTCCGTACAGGGGAGGACGGGGAGCTGTTTTTT. Its protein is CASSLFRTGEDGELFF.

The rearrangement links TRBV7-9 to TRBJ2-7, with 9 bases lining up with TRBD1. Germline trimming cut 5 bases from V and 4 bases from J; bases unmatched to any gene: 6. This CDR3 has 14 amino acids. Germline CDR1 SEHNR, CDR2 FQNEAQ (reference sequence). The CDR3 is CASSPGQGRYEQYF. The CDR3 nucleotides are TGTGCCAGCAGCCCCGGACAGGGGCGTTACGAGCAGTACTTC. The entire variable domain, with the rest obtained from reference TRBV7-9 and TRBJ2-7, is as follows: DTGVSQNPRHKITKRGQNVTFRCDPISEHNRLYWYRQTLGQGPEFLTYFQNEAQLEKSRLLSDRFSAERPKGSFSTLEIQRTEQGDSAMYLCASSPGQGRYEQYFGPGTRLTVT.

The rearrangement joins TRBV2 to TRBJ1-2, with a tentative D call TRBD1 (5 bases). Trimming left V 7 bases short and J 4 bases short, with 22 bases between. The CDR3 consists of 16 residues. Per the germline V gene, CDR1 is SNHLY and CDR2 is FYNNEI. The CDR3 DNA is TGTGCCAGCACTCACGATTCCCAGGGCCGCGGCTATGGCTACACCTTC. This translates into CASTHDSQGRGYGYTF.

The chain couples TRBV14 to TRBJ1-1, with D unresolved. The germline V gene has CDR1 SGHDN and CDR2 FVKESK. Trimming took off 0 bases at V and 6 bases at J, with 8 bases between the two ends. The CDR3 has 13 residues. CDR3: CASSQERESEAFF. CDR3 DNA sequence: TGTGCCAGCAGCCAAGAGCGCGAGTCTGAAGCTTTCTTT.

V usage is TRBV7-2 and J usage is TRBJ2-3; 7 positions agree with TRBD2. The V segment lost 5 bases and the J segment 1 base; nucleotides outside the gene matches: 12. The CDR3 runs 17 residues. CDR1 SGHTA and CDR2 FQGNSA come from the germline V gene. The CDR3 spells CASSPSSGGARTDTQYF. As DNA, the CDR3 is TGTGCCAGCAGCCCATCTAGCGGAGGGGCCCGCACAGATACGCAGTATTTT.

CDR3: CASSLTGTENQPQHF. DNA of the CDR3: TGTGCCAGCTCACTAACCGGGACAGAAAATCAGCCCCAGCATTTT. The chain uses TRBV18 and TRBJ1-5; 7 bases align to TRBD1. The germline gives CDR1 KGHSH, CDR2 LQKENI. J lost 4 bases, V lost 4 bases, and 7 bases had no gene match. CDR3 length equals 15 residues.

V gene TRBV27 combines with J gene TRBJ2-5; 7 bases agree with TRBD1. Germline loops: CDR1 MNHEY, CDR2 SMNVEV (reference sequence). With 3 bases clipped from V and 2 bases from J, the junction kept 15 bases outside the gene matches. The CDR3 is 18 amino acids. In DNA form, the CDR3 reads TGTGCCAGCAGTTTCCCATACCTTCGACAGGGACCTCAAGAGACCCAGTACTTC. Its protein is CASSFPYLRQGPQETQYF.

This chain connects TRBV7-6 to TRBJ1-4; the match to TRBD1 covers 9 bases. J lost 8 bases, V lost 4 bases, and 11 bases had no gene match. Germline CDR1 is SGHVS and CDR2 is FNYEAQ. The CDR3 runs to 16 residues. The CDR3 here is CASSSWGGQGEEKLFF. The CDR3 coding sequence is TGTGCCAGCAGCTCCTGGGGGGGACAGGGTGAAGAAAAACTGTTTTTT. Supplemented by reference TRBV7-6 and TRBJ1-4, the full variable domain reads GAGVSQSPRYKVTKRGQDVALRCDPISGHVSLYWYRQALGQGPEFLTYFNYEAQQDKSGLPNDRFSAERPEGSISTLTIQRTEQRDSAMYRCASSSWGGQGEEKLFFGSGTQLSVL.

The chain uses TRBV24-1 and TRBJ1-2, with 9 bases fitting TRBD1. The CDR3 loop spans 14 amino acids. Unmatched junction bases numbered 2, after V lost 3 bases and J lost 4 bases. CDR1 KGHDR and CDR2 SFDVKD come from the germline V gene. CDR3 amino acids: CATSDGTGLYGYTF. DNA for the CDR3: TGTGCCACCAGTGATGGGACAGGGCTCTATGGCTACACCTTC.

The chain couples TRBV4-1 to TRBJ1-2; 10 bases are shared with TRBD1. The CDR3 extends over 15 amino acids. Trimming took 4 bases from V and 3 from J; bases not matched to a gene: 5. Looked up from germline, CDR1 is MGHRA and CDR2 is YSYEKL. CDR3 in amino acids: CASSLRDRGDYGYTF. CDR3 bases: TGCGCCAGCAGCCTCCGGGACAGGGGCGACTATGGCTACACCTTC.

CDR3 residues: CASSRHRGDTQYF. The CDR3 nucleotides are TGTGCCAGCAGCCGCCACAGGGGGGATACGCAGTATTTT. This chain joins TRBV3-1 (or the pseudogene TRBV3-2) and TRBJ2-3; 8 bases map to TRBD1. CDR1 and CDR2 from the germline V gene are LGHDT and YNNKEL (reference sequence). V lost 4 bases to trimming and J lost 6 bases; unmatched junction nucleotides: 3. The CDR3 length is 13 residues.

This chain uses TRBV4-2 with TRBJ2-2, with D maybe TRBD1 (6 bases). Trimming took off 5 bases at V and 3 bases at J, with 10 bases between the two ends. Looked up from germline, CDR1 is LGHNA and CDR2 is YNFKEQ. The CDR3 consists of 14 residues. CDR3 amino acids: CASSTHRDTGELFF. CDR3 DNA sequence: TGTGCCAGCAGCACTCACAGGGACACCGGGGAGCTGTTTTTT.

The V and J genes are TRBV30 and TRBJ2-3, with D perhaps TRBD1 (8 bases). The CDR3 covers 14 residues. Germline-derived CDR1 and CDR2 are GTSNPN and SVGIG (reference sequence). Trimming cost V 0 bases and J 6 bases, with 13 bases left between them. The chain's CDR3 is CAWSVQGGADTQYF. CDR3 nucleotide sequence: TGTGCCTGGAGTGTACAGGGGGGGGCCGATACGCAGTATTTT.

The V gene is TRBV6-5, the J gene TRBJ2-7; maybe TRBD2 (5 bases). Trimming took off 6 bases at V and 3 bases at J, with 15 bases between the two ends. CDR1 is MNHEY and CDR2 is SVGAGI in the germline V gene. CDR3 length equals 14 residues. Written as DNA, the CDR3 is TGTGCCAGCAGCCCCCCGGGAAGCAGCTACGAGCAGTACTTC. Translated: CASSPPGSSYEQYF.

The chain has TRBV5-1 and TRBJ2-1; TRBD1 matches 7 bases. The J segment lost 1 base and the V segment lost 6 bases, leaving 4 bases of the junction unmatched. This CDR3 is built from 14 residues. CDR1 and CDR2 from the germline V gene are SGHRS and YFSETQ. The CDR3 DNA reads as TGCGCCAGCAATCCGGGACAGTCCTACAATGAGCAGTTCTTC. Protein product: CASNPGQSYNEQFF.

The sample holds one count of this clone. This chain connects TRBV4-1 to TRBJ1-5; TRBD1 aligns across 7 bases. The CDR3 spans 15 residues. Trimming took 1 base from V and 3 from J; bases not matched to a gene: 3. In germline, CDR1 is MGHRA, CDR2 YSYEKL. CDR3 sequence (DNA): TGCGCCAGCAGCCAAGGGCAGGGGGACAATCAGCCCCAGCATTTT. Translating it yields CASSQGQGDNQPQHF.

This clone has just one count. The chain couples TRBV5-6 to TRBJ2-3; D not resolved. This CDR3 is 13 amino acids long. V shed 4 bases and J shed 2 bases, with 8 bases lying between them. The V gene's germline CDR1 is SGHDT and CDR2 YYEEEE. CDR3 DNA: TGTGCCAGCAGCACAGCTTACACAGATACGCAGTATTTT. Translated, it gives CASSTAYTDTQYF.

This clone appeared once. The chain employs TRBV27 and TRBJ1-2; 8 bases line up with TRBD1. Germline CDR1 reads MNHEY; CDR2 reads SMNVEV (reference sequence). V shed 5 bases and J 6 bases; nucleotides not matched to a gene: 14. This CDR3 contains 16 residues. The CDR3 reads CASSTRTGTGKHGYTF. The CDR3 DNA is TGTGCCAGCAGTACCCGGACAGGGACGGGGAAACATGGCTACACCTTC.

For the CDR3, the DNA is TGTGCCAGCAGCTTATCCCCAGGCTCTGGAAACACCATATATTTT. This codes for CASSLSPGSGNTIYF. V gene TRBV13 combines with J gene TRBJ1-3; D is ambiguous. Trimming stripped 2 bases from V and 0 bases from J, with 8 bases between. CDR3 length equals 15 residues. From germline, CDR1 is PRHDT and CDR2 FYEKMQ (reference sequence).

J is TRBJ2-3 and V is TRBV6-5; 12 bases are shared with TRBD1. The V segment lost 6 bases and the J segment 3 bases; nucleotides outside the gene matches: 4. Germline lookup yields CDR1 MNHEY and CDR2 SVGAGI. This CDR3 is built from 15 residues. The CDR3 sequence is CASSLGQGATDTQYF. The CDR3 bases are TGTGCCAGCAGCCTGGGACAGGGGGCGACAGATACGCAGTATTTT.

This chain joins TRBV7-9 and TRBJ2-5; maybe TRBD2 (6 bases). From germline, CDR1 is SEHNR and CDR2 FQNEAQ (reference sequence). The CDR3 has 14 amino acids. The V end was cut by 5 bases, the J end by 5 bases, with 15 bases between. The CDR3 nucleotides read TGTGCCAGCAGCCCCCCGCTAGCGTTGGAGACCCAGTACTTC. Translating gives CASSPPLALETQYF. The variable domain in full, completed from reference TRBV7-9 and TRBJ2-5, reads DTGVSQNPRHKITKRGQNVTFRCDPISEHNRLYWYRQTLGQGPEFLTYFQNEAQLEKSRLLSDRFSAERPKGSFSTLEIQRTEQGDSAMYLCASSPPLALETQYFGPGTRLLVL.

The V call is TRBV13, the J call TRBJ1-1, with D unresolved. Germline CDR1 PRHDT, CDR2 FYEKMQ (reference sequence). Trimming stripped 0 bases from V and 11 bases from J, with 10 bases between. The CDR3 extends over 12 amino acids. As DNA, the CDR3 is TGTGCCAGCAGCTTAGGCCTGAGGGCGGCTTTCTTT. Encoded protein: CASSLGLRAAFF.

This chain joins TRBV6-2 or TRBV6-3 and TRBJ1-4; 7 bases align to TRBD1. The CDR3 totals 15 residues. Germline V gene sequence: CDR1 MNHEY, CDR2 SVGEGT. Trimming cost V 5 bases and J 0 bases; bases outside gene matches: 3. This chain's CDR3 is CASSLGQATNEKLFF. The CDR3 DNA follows: TGTGCCAGCAGTCTAGGACAGGCAACTAATGAAAAACTGTTTTTT.

This sequence joins TRBV11-2 and TRBJ2-1, with 8 bases aligning to TRBD2. The V gene end was trimmed by 6 bases and the J gene end by 0 bases; junction bases not matched to a gene: 22. CDR1 and CDR2 from the germline V gene are SGHAT and FQNNGV. This CDR3 region has 21 residues. CDR3 amino acids: CASSSKLRGAPLQISYNEQFF. CDR3 DNA: TGTGCCAGCAGTTCCAAACTGCGGGGGGCCCCCCTCCAGATCTCCTACAATGAGCAGTTCTTC.

This clone occurred once. This rearrangement joins TRBV7-2 to TRBJ2-1, with 8 bases matching TRBD2. This CDR3 is 15 amino acids long. V gave up 2 bases and J gave up 4 bases; unmatched junction bases: 4. Germline V lookup: CDR1 SGHTA, CDR2 FQGNSA. The CDR3 sequence is CASSLTSGAYNEQFF. The CDR3 DNA follows: TGTGCCAGCAGCTTAACTAGCGGAGCTTACAATGAGCAGTTCTTC.